Listed below are T cell receptor beta chains from one sample, sequenced in a study of blood T cell repertoires in COVID-19. Clones were read by immunoSEQ multiplex PCR, and TCRdb kept only the in-frame ones, dropping some. Of about 170,000 clones in the sample, around 84% are singletons; the top ten hold just over 2.5%. Sequencing was carried out using peripheral blood. These receptors were taken from a woman aged 80 or over with COVID-19, enrolled during active disease. Both conserved end residues are trimmed from each CDR3.

v_call,j_call,cdr3_aa
TRBV11-2,TRBJ2-7,ASRLAGLHYEQY
TRBV11-2,TRBJ1-2,ASSRGQGVYGYT
TRBV11-2,TRBJ1-2,ASSFQGGDYGYT
TRBV7-8,TRBJ2-7,ASSRARESYEQY
TRBV15,TRBJ2-1,ATSRTPQGDNEQF
TRBV7-8,TRBJ2-5,ASSPTGLVTQY
TRBV19,TRBJ2-7,ASSDRREQY
TRBV19,TRBJ1-1,ASSPPRENTEAF
TRBV29-1,TRBJ2-7,SVTSSSYEQY
TRBV7-3,TRBJ2-2,ASSFLAGADTGELF
TRBV19,TRBJ1-5,ASSMRESHQPQH
TRBV3-1/TRBV3-2,TRBJ2-7,ASSFRLVTKSSPYEQY
TRBV2,TRBJ2-1,ASTSTPGNEQF
TRBV7-2,TRBJ1-5,ASSLTGSGNQPQH
TRBV5-1,TRBJ2-3,ATTPDSSTDTQY
TRBV23-1,TRBJ2-7,ASSDRSHEQY
TRBV18,TRBJ1-2,ASSATGQTNYGYT
TRBV7-2,TRBJ1-4,ASSLAGQFNEKLF
TRBV14,TRBJ2-2,ASSQLAGGTGELF
TRBV19,TRBJ1-5,ASSIFTDQPQH
TRBV25-1,TRBJ1-2,ASSDQRQGPYGYT
TRBV4-2,TRBJ1-3,ASSHSELSGNTIY
TRBV2,TRBJ2-5,AQRRQGQETQY
TRBV18,TRBJ2-3,ASSPRREDTQY
TRBV9,TRBJ2-5,ASSREVGETQY
TRBV7-9,TRBJ2-1,ASSLVAGPNEQF
TRBV18,TRBJ1-2,ASSPTLNDRDYGYT
TRBV5-1,TRBJ1-2,ASSLERANYGYT
TRBV7-3,TRBJ1-5,ASSSDSSNQPQH
TRBV4-1,TRBJ1-3,ASSQGPTSSGNTIY
TRBV5-8,TRBJ2-1,ASTTDRASNEQF
TRBV19,TRBJ2-5,ASSKPSQGGRETQY
TRBV28,TRBJ1-3,ASSPTGVSSGNTIY
TRBV7-8,TRBJ2-5,ASSLGAKQETQY
TRBV5-1,TRBJ2-5,ASSLSPAGGTDQETQY
TRBV25-1,TRBJ2-1,ASSERGSKNEQF
TRBV7-9,TRBJ2-1,ASSLAGAEQF
TRBV7-8,TRBJ2-1,ASSLVGRAGGAGQF
TRBV5-3,TRBJ2-1,ARRLGLALNEQF